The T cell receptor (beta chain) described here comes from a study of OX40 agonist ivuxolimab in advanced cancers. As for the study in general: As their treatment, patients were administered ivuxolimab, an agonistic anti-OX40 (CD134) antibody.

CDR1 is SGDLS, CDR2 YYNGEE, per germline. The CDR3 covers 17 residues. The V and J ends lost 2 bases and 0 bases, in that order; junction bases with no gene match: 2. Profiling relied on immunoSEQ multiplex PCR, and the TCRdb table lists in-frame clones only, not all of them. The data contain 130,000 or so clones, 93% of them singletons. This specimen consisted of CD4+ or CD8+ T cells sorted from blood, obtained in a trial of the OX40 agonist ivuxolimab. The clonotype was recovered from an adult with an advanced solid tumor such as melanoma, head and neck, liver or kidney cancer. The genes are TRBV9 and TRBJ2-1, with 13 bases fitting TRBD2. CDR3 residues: CASSVGTSGTSYNEQFF. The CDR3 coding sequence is TGTGCCAGCAGCGTTGGGACTAGCGGGACCTCCTACAATGAGCAGTTCTTC. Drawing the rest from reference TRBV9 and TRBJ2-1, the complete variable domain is DSGVTQTPKHLITATGQRVTLRCSPRSGDLSVYWYQQSLDQGLQFLIQYYNGEERAKGNILERFSAQQFPDLHSELNLSSLELGDSALYFCASSVGTSGTSYNEQFFGPGTRLTVL.